The clone carrying this T cell receptor (beta chain) was seen only a few times. Tregs were sorted as CD4+CD25+CD127-/low cells. Full-length variable regions came from constant-region reverse primers plus semi-nested Nested Universal Primer A PCR. TCRdb reprocessed the 5' RACE reads via MiXCR and lists one record per CDR3 protein. The data contain 7,000 to 9,000 distinct CDR3 sequences, around 52% of them singletons. Germline lookup yields CDR1 DFQATT and CDR2 SNEGSKA (reference sequence). The germline V and J ends were trimmed by 3 bases and 12 bases, with 24 bases remaining between them. The CDR3 contains 15 residues.

The chain links TRBV20-1 to TRBJ2-1; D is undetermined. The specimen sequenced was Tregs sorted from a lymph node. This receptor was obtained from a female donor with breast cancer. The CDR3 nucleotides read TGCAGTGCTAGTAGTGACTCAGCCCTGGTTTCAGGGCAGTTCTTC. Translated, it gives CSASSDSALVSGQFF.